The next 23 T cell receptor beta chains were all read from a single sample in a study of PD-1 blockade in classical Hodgkin lymphoma (dated by TCRdb to about 2020). Libraries were prepared through the immunoSEQ multiplex PCR assay. Sourced from immuneACCESS, this table was stored by TCRdb with only in-frame sequences that have V and J called. A share of the clones is absent; for the studies checked, an unresolved V gene accounts for under half, and the remainder has no known explanation. The sample table holds approximately 46,000 clones, of which around 66% were seen once. Roughly 11% of the sample belongs to the ten largest clones. The time point label of this sample denotes: cycle 1 day 1 (C1D1), immediately before nivolumab initiation. Relapse after autologous stem cell transplantation had occurred in all trial patients, and cohorts A, B and C were distinguished by prior brentuximab vedotin exposure.

Source: peripheral blood mononuclear cells (PBMCs), taken at baseline. The receptor set was obtained from a human donor with classical Hodgkin lymphoma.

This chain joins TRBV6-1 and TRBJ1-2; the D is unclear. Trimming pared 2 bases from V and 6 bases from J, leaving 10 bases between. Germline V gene sequence: CDR1 MNHNS, CDR2 SASEGT. The CDR3 has 13 residues. The CDR3 here is CASSEWFQDGYTF. The CDR3 DNA reads as TGTGCCAGCAGTGAATGGTTCCAGGATGGCTACACCTTC.

V gene TRBV30 combines with J gene TRBJ2-7; 11 nucleotides agree with TRBD1. CDR3 length: 13 residues. Germline V gives CDR1 GTSNPN, CDR2 SVGIG (reference sequence). Trimming removed 0 bases from V and 6 bases from J; junction bases left unmatched: 1. The CDR3 DNA reads TGTGCCTGGAGTGTCGGGACAGGGGGCGAGCAGTACTTC. This gives the protein CAWSVGTGGEQYF.

The V and J genes are TRBV7-3 and TRBJ2-3, with 12 bases fitting TRBD2. The trim removed 5 bases at V and 0 bases at J, leaving 3 bases unmatched. The CDR3 sequence is 16 residues long. Germline V gene sequence: CDR1 SGHTA, CDR2 FQGTGA. The CDR3 here is CASSEGTSGSTDTQYF. Here the CDR3 DNA reads TGTGCCAGCAGCGAGGGGACTAGCGGGAGCACAGATACGCAGTATTTT.

The chain links TRBV7-3 to TRBJ2-3, with 10 bases that match TRBD2. Per the germline V gene, CDR1 is SGHTA and CDR2 is FQGTGA. Trimming took 2 bases from V and 3 from J; bases not matched to a gene: 5. The CDR3 contains 16 residues. In nucleotides, the CDR3 is TGTGCCAGCAGCTTATTAAGCGGGGGGGCTACAGATACGCAGTATTTT. Its protein product is CASSLLSGGATDTQYF.

As DNA, the CDR3 is TGCGCCAGCAGTGAGGACAGGGGCTATGGCTACACCTTC. Its translation: CASSEDRGYGYTF. This chain connects TRBV10-1 to TRBJ1-2; 8 bases agree with TRBD1. The CDR3 covers 13 residues. CDR1 WNHNN and CDR2 SYGVQD come from the germline V gene (reference sequence). Germline trimming cut 2 bases from V and 4 bases from J; bases unmatched to any gene: 0.

The genes are TRBV5-4 and TRBJ2-6, with a tentative D call TRBD2 (6 bases). Germline-derived CDR1 and CDR2 are SGHNT and YYREEE (reference sequence). V was clipped by 2 bases and J by 0 bases, with 12 bases between them. The CDR3 extends over 17 amino acids. For the CDR3, the DNA is TGTGCCAGCAGCTTAGGGAGGCCCAACTCTGGGGCCAACGTCCTGACTTTC. Translated: CASSLGRPNSGANVLTF.

The rearrangement uses TRBV5-4 and TRBJ1-2, with D hard to call. The V end was cut by 1 base, the J end by 4 bases, with 17 bases between. Germline V gene data show CDR1 as SGHNT and CDR2 as YYREEE (reference sequence). This CDR3 is 16 amino acids long. CDR3 sequence reads: CASSLIGESQTYGYTF. The CDR3 DNA reads as TGTGCCAGCAGCTTGATTGGGGAGTCCCAAACCTATGGCTACACCTTC.

This chain's CDR3 is CASSLQGGSNQPQHF. The CDR3 bases are TGTGCCAGCAGCCTACAGGGTGGGAGCAATCAGCCCCAGCATTTT. The rearrangement links TRBV6-1 to TRBJ1-5, with D possibly TRBD1 on 6 matching bases. V dropped 6 bases and J dropped 1 base, with 13 bases sitting between them. The germline gives CDR1 MNHNS, CDR2 SASEGT. This CDR3 has 15 amino acids.

The CDR3 bases are TGTGCCAGCAGTTACAGGCAGGGGGCCTACGAGCAGTACTTC. This gives the protein CASSYRQGAYEQYF. The rearrangement uses TRBV6-6 and TRBJ2-7; TRBD1 matches 7 bases. J lost 2 bases, V lost 2 bases, and 3 bases had no gene match. CDR1 is MNHNY, CDR2 SVGAGI, per germline (reference sequence). CDR3 length: 14 amino acids.

The CDR3, as DNA: TGTGCCAGCAGCATGGACAGGGTCTCCTACGAGCAGTACTTC. Residues: CASSMDRVSYEQYF. This chain joins TRBV7-9 and TRBJ2-7; 8 bases are a match to TRBD1. The CDR3 is 14 residues long. Germline V gene lookup returns CDR1 SEHNR and CDR2 FQNEAQ (reference sequence). J was trimmed by 0 bases and V by 5 bases; bases with no gene match: 3.

This chain joins TRBV4-1 and TRBJ1-6; D unclear. Trimming left V 7 bases short and J 8 bases short, with 12 bases between. Germline V gives CDR1 MGHRA, CDR2 YSYEKL. This CDR3 has 13 residues. The CDR3 DNA is TGCGCCAGCACGAGGTCTTCTGATTCACCCCTCCACTTT. Translation gives CASTRSSDSPLHF.

CDR3 residues: CASSLVVPTANTGELFF. The CDR3 DNA sequence: TGTGCCAGCAGCTTGGTTGTCCCGACAGCGAACACCGGGGAGCTGTTTTTT. This chain joins TRBV7-6 and TRBJ2-2; D is perhaps TRBD1 (5 bases). Trimming removed 3 bases from V and 0 bases from J, with 14 bases in between. In germline, CDR1 is SGHVS, CDR2 FNYEAQ. The CDR3 has 17 residues.

The table lists this clone with a few counts. The chain has TRBV30 and TRBJ2-2; no clear D gene. Per germline, CDR1 GTSNPN and CDR2 SVGIG (reference sequence). The CDR3 extends over 14 amino acids. The germline V and J ends were trimmed by 0 bases and 5 bases, with 10 bases remaining between them. CDR3 sequence (DNA): TGTGCCTGGAGTGTGGGGTTTGGAACCGGGGAGCTGTTTTTT. This gives the protein CAWSVGFGTGELFF.

This clone was observed a single time. The chain recombines TRBV6-6 with TRBJ1-4, with D perhaps TRBD1 (6 bases). The CDR3 has 14 amino acids. Trimming shortened V by 5 bases and J by 8 bases, and 15 bases separated the two germline ends. From germline, CDR1 is MNHNY and CDR2 SVGAGI (reference sequence). The CDR3 coding sequence is TGTGCCAGCAGTCCCACCGGGGGCAGGGAAAAACTGTTTTTT. It encodes CASSPTGGREKLFF.

V is TRBV30 and J is TRBJ2-7; D may match TRBD1 or TRBD2 (6 bases each). V was pared by 2 bases and J by 12 bases, with 26 bases between. Germline values: CDR1 GTSNPN, CDR2 SVGIG (reference sequence). This CDR3 contains 15 residues. The CDR3 region is CAWSRGTLTYGDRYF. The CDR3, as DNA: TGTGCCTGGAGTCGCGGGACACTAACCTACGGGGACCGGTACTTC.

J is TRBJ2-1 and V is TRBV7-2; D gene ambiguous. The CDR3 consists of 13 residues. Trimming stripped 3 bases from V and 3 bases from J, with 6 bases between. CDR1 and CDR2 (germline): SGHTA, FQGNSA. The CDR3 region has the DNA TGTGCCAGCAGCTTCACAGTCTACAATGAGCAGTTCTTC. Its translation is CASSFTVYNEQFF. The variable domain in full, with the rest retrieved from reference TRBV7-2 and TRBJ2-1, is GAGVSQSPSNKVTEKGKDVELRCDPISGHTALYWYRQSLGQGLEFLIYFQGNSAPDKSGLPSDRFSAERTGGSVSTLTIQRTQQEDSAVYLCASSFTVYNEQFFGPGTRLTVL.

The chain carries TRBV5-6 and TRBJ2-3; D not resolved. V lost 2 bases to trimming and J lost 4 bases, with 8 bases between them. The germline CDR1 and CDR2 sequences are SGHDT and YYEEEE. The length of the CDR3 is 13 residues. The CDR3 DNA reads TGTGCCAGCAGCTTATTAGTTGCAGATACGCAGTATTTT. Its protein product is CASSLLVADTQYF.

This clone was counted a few times. The V call is TRBV28, the J call TRBJ1-5; no firm D call. This CDR3 contains 14 residues. The V gene's germline CDR1 is MDHEN and CDR2 SYDVKM. V lost 2 bases to trimming and J lost 6 bases, with 11 bases between them. The CDR3 nucleotides are TGTGCCAGCAGTTTAGTCTTCACGGGTCAGCCCCAGCATTTT. Its translation: CASSLVFTGQPQHF.

To note about this clone: The junction differs from germline at one of its ends, possibly a read error. The V gene is TRBV29-1, the J gene TRBJ1-3; no definite D call. Germline values: CDR1 SQVTM, CDR2 ANQGSEA. CDR3 length equals 11 residues. CDR3 protein: CSVEDGNTIYF. As DNA, the CDR3 is TGCAGCGTGGAAGATGGAAACACCATATATTTT.

The rearrangement links TRBV27 to TRBJ1-4; weak D call: TRBD1 (5 bases). The CDR3 consists of 15 residues. In germline, CDR1 is MNHEY, CDR2 SMNVEV (reference sequence). The V and J ends lost 3 bases and 8 bases respectively, with 16 bases between them. The CDR3 region has the DNA TGTGCCAGCAGTTTCCTCCAGGGTTTAGAGGAAAAACTGTTTTTT. Translated: CASSFLQGLEEKLFF.

This chain uses TRBV5-8 with TRBJ1-5; D is unclear. The CDR3 runs to 15 residues. V was cut by 0 bases and J by 0 bases, with 7 bases left in between. Germline assignment: CDR1 SGHTS and CDR2 YDEGEE. The CDR3: CASSLGLNSNQPQHF. CDR3 nucleotides: TGTGCCAGCAGCTTGGGCCTAAATAGCAATCAGCCCCAGCATTTT.

The chain links TRBV11-2 to TRBJ1-1, with D tentatively TRBD1 (5 bases). This CDR3 comprises 15 residues. V was pared by 2 bases and J by 8 bases, with 18 bases between. Per the germline V gene, CDR1 is SGHAT and CDR2 is FQNNGV. CDR3 protein: CASSLRAGTSSEAFF. Here the CDR3 DNA reads TGTGCCAGCAGCTTAAGGGCCGGGACGTCAAGCGAAGCTTTCTTT.

In this sample, this clone turned up once. The chain carries TRBV2 and TRBJ1-5; 10 bases line up with TRBD1. Germline CDR1 SNHLY, CDR2 FYNNEI. The CDR3 consists of 15 residues. After removal of 8 bases from V and 3 bases from J, the junction contained 7 bases not matched to a gene. The CDR3 spells CASRPGTGDNQPQHF. DNA for the CDR3: TGTGCCAGCCGACCTGGGACAGGGGACAATCAGCCCCAGCATTTT. Together with reference TRBV2 and TRBJ1-5, the CDR3 gives the full variable domain: EPEVTQTPSHQVTQMGQEVILRCVPISNHLYFYWYRQILGQKVEFLVSFYNNEISEKSEIFDDQFSVERPDGSNFTLKIRSTKLEDSAMYFCASRPGTGDNQPQHFGDGTRLSIL.